What follows are 31 T cell receptor beta chains derived from one specimen sequenced in a study of T cells in Graves' hyperthyroidism and ophthalmopathy. RNA transcripts provided the source from which TCR beta CDR3 regions were amplified. Initially, a first-round RT-PCR of the TCR CDR3 employed the HTBI primer set. TCRdb reprocessed the multiplex PCR reads with MiXCR, giving one entry per CDR3 protein. The data contain approximately 100,000 distinct CDR3 sequences, approximately 50% of them singletons. Sequenced: blood. These receptors all stem from a man between 35 and 55 years old with Graves' hyperthyroidism.

This chain links TRBV7-9 with TRBJ2-1, with 8 bases identical to TRBD2. Losses at the gene ends were 6 bases for V and 6 bases for J; bases not matched to a gene: 7. Germline V gene sequence: CDR1 SEHNR, CDR2 FQNEAQ (reference sequence). The CDR3 has 14 residues. CDR3 loop: CASSSSGGGNEQFF. The CDR3 DNA follows: TGTGCCAGCAGTTCGTCGGGGGGGGGCAATGAGCAGTTCTTC.

This chain uses TRBV19 with TRBJ1-5; D gene ambiguous. The V and J ends lost 5 bases and 0 bases respectively, with 14 bases between them. Germline assignment: CDR1 LNHDA and CDR2 SQIVND (reference sequence). The CDR3 consists of 16 residues. The CDR3 sequence: CASSFSIYNSNQPQHF. The DNA for the CDR3 is TGTGCCAGTAGTTTCTCAATCTATAATAGCAATCAGCCCCAGCATTTT.

The rearrangement links TRBV7-4 to TRBJ2-7; TRBD2 agrees at 7 bases. The CDR3 extends over 14 amino acids. The germline V gene has CDR1 SGHVT and CDR2 SQSDAQ. V lost 11 bases and J lost 5; bases outside the gene matches: 15. The CDR3 bases are TGTGCCCCCACCTTGGGAGGGGTCCGCGACGAGCAGTACTTC. Protein sequence: CAPTLGGVRDEQYF.

The chain carries TRBV7-8 and TRBJ2-7; perhaps TRBD2 as D (6 bases). CDR3 size: 14 residues. The V end lost 5 bases, the J end lost 1 base, and 12 bases lay between the germline ends. Germline V gene lookup returns CDR1 SGHVS and CDR2 FQNEAQ. The CDR3 sequence: CASSSLGGSYEQYF. CDR3 in DNA: TGTGCCAGCAGCAGCCTTGGGGGGTCCTACGAGCAGTACTTC.

The chain links TRBV2 to TRBJ1-6; possibly TRBD1 for D (6 bases). The germline V and J ends were trimmed by 6 bases and 7 bases, with 7 bases remaining between them. Germline V CDR1 and CDR2: SNHLY, FYNNEI. This CDR3 contains 12 residues. The DNA of the CDR3 is TGTGCCAGCAGGGACAGCAATTCACCCCTCCACTTT. It encodes CASRDSNSPLHF. The whole variable domain, filled in from reference TRBV2 and TRBJ1-6, reads EPEVTQTPSHQVTQMGQEVILRCVPISNHLYFYWYRQILGQKVEFLVSFYNNEISEKSEIFDDQFSVERPDGSNFTLKIRSTKLEDSAMYFCASRDSNSPLHFGNGTRLTVT.

This chain connects TRBV6-5 to TRBJ2-1; D possibly corresponds to TRBD1 (8 bases). CDR3 length equals 13 residues. V was shortened by 6 bases and J by 9 bases, with 15 bases between the two germline ends. Per the germline V gene, CDR1 is MNHEY and CDR2 is SVGAGI. This CDR3 reads CASSKTGEGEQFF. CDR3 nucleotides: TGTGCCAGCAGCAAGACAGGGGAGGGTGAGCAGTTCTTC.

This chain joins TRBV10-3 and TRBJ2-7, with D uncertain. V was cut by 4 bases and J by 3 bases, with 7 bases left in between. The CDR3 extends over 12 amino acids. Germline V gene data show CDR1 as ENHRY and CDR2 as SYGVKD. For the CDR3, the DNA is TGTGCCATCAGTGCGGGCTGCTACGAGCAGTACTTC. Its protein is CAISAGCYEQYF.

This clonotype was recorded once. The chain is built from TRBV20-1 and TRBJ2-2, with a weak D call TRBD2 (6 bases). This CDR3 region has 14 residues. Germline loops: CDR1 DFQATT, CDR2 SNEGSKA (reference sequence). The V and J ends lost 3 bases and 8 bases respectively, with 16 bases between them. CDR3 loop: CSARPRRGSGELFF. The CDR3 bases are TGCAGTGCTAGGCCACGGAGGGGAAGTGGGGAGCTGTTTTTT.

The chain has TRBV7-2 and TRBJ1-2; 10 nucleotides align to TRBD1. Trimming removed 1 base from V and 7 bases from J; junction bases left unmatched: 3. The CDR3 extends over 14 amino acids. Germline V CDR1 and CDR2: SGHTA, FQGNSA. The CDR3 DNA sequence: TGTGCCAGCAGCTTAGGACAGGGGGCCGGTGGCTACACCTTC. Amino acid sequence: CASSLGQGAGGYTF. Full variable domain (missing parts from reference TRBV7-2 and TRBJ1-2): GAGVSQSPSNKVTEKGKDVELRCDPISGHTALYWYRQSLGQGLEFLIYFQGNSAPDKSGLPSDRFSAERTGGSVSTLTIQRTQQEDSAVYLCASSLGQGAGGYTFGSGTRLTVV.

The rearrangement joins TRBV19 to TRBJ1-1, with D possibly being TRBD1 (6 bases). Looked up from germline, CDR1 is LNHDA and CDR2 is SQIVND (reference sequence). With 2 bases removed from V and 7 bases from J, the gap between germline ends came to 17 bases. CDR3 length: 15 amino acids. CDR3: CASSILAGAKGEAFF. The CDR3 bases are TGTGCCAGTAGTATACTAGCGGGGGCGAAGGGTGAAGCTTTCTTT.

Note on this clonotype: The final CDR3 position lacks the conserved phenylalanine or tryptophan, pointing to a likely read error. This chain joins TRBV20-1 and TRBJ1-5; unclear D gene. The CDR3 has 14 amino acids. Germline CDR1 is DFQATT and CDR2 is SNEGSKA (reference sequence). Trimming pared 0 bases from V and 3 bases from J, leaving 9 bases between. CDR3: CSARDTGNNQPQHL. CDR3 nucleotide sequence: TGCAGTGCTAGAGATACCGGGAACAATCAGCCCCAGCATCTT.

As regards this clonotype: The final CDR3 position lacks the conserved phenylalanine or tryptophan, pointing to a likely read error. The chain employs TRBV6-5 and TRBJ2-2; 9 bases line up with TRBD1. J was trimmed by 5 bases and V by 8 bases; bases with no gene match: 18. The CDR3 runs 18 residues. The germline V gene has CDR1 MNHEY and CDR2 SVGAGI. The CDR3 region is CASDLGGTGSYGTGELFL. In DNA, the CDR3 is TGTGCCAGCGACCTCGGCGGGACAGGGAGTTATGGAACCGGGGAGCTGTTTCTT.

Details on this clonotype: Here the CDR3 omits its conserved ending phenylalanine or tryptophan, so a read error is the likely source. CDR3 nucleotides: TGCAGCGTTGACGAAGCAGATACGCAGTATTCT. Its translation is CSVDEADTQYS. J is TRBJ2-3 and V is TRBV29-1; no definite D call. V was shortened by 3 bases and J by 4 bases, with 5 bases between the two germline ends. CDR1 is SQVTM, CDR2 ANQGSEA, per germline. CDR3 length equals 11 residues.

The CDR3 DNA sequence: TGTGCCAGCAGTGAGCCGGGGGGGAGCACAGATACGCAGTATTTT. The encoded protein is CASSEPGGSTDTQYF. The chain is built from TRBV6-6 and TRBJ2-3; TRBD2 matches 8 bases. CDR3 size: 15 residues. V lost 5 bases and J lost 0; bases outside the gene matches: 4. Germline V gene lookup returns CDR1 MNHNY and CDR2 SVGAGI (reference sequence).

This clonotype was observed many times. The V and J genes are TRBV6-5 and TRBJ2-5, with D tentatively TRBD1 (5 bases). Germline-derived CDR1 and CDR2 are MNHEY and SVGAGI. Trimming removed 5 bases from V and 1 base from J, with 14 bases in between. CDR3 size: 15 residues. CDR3 in amino acids: CASSQNYRFQETQYF. Here the CDR3 DNA reads TGTGCCAGCAGTCAAAACTACAGGTTCCAAGAGACCCAGTACTTC.

This clonotype was observed at least ten times. The chain couples TRBV5-1 to TRBJ2-1; TRBD2 matches at 14 bases. Germline V lookup: CDR1 SGHRS, CDR2 YFSETQ. V was clipped by 4 bases and J by 7 bases; unmatched bases: 7. This CDR3 region has 16 residues. For the CDR3, the DNA is TGCGCCAGCAGCCTCCGGACTAGCGGGGGGTCTAATGAGCAGTTCTTC. Its translation is CASSLRTSGGSNEQFF.

The genes are TRBV15 and TRBJ1-2, with TRBD1 matching 8 bases. Germline V gene sequence: CDR1 LNHNV, CDR2 YYDKDF (reference sequence). This CDR3 region has 15 residues. The ends lost 3 bases at V and 3 bases at J; junction bases unmatched: 6. The CDR3 reads CATSRDRDSYYGYTF. CDR3 bases: TGTGCCACCAGCAGGGACAGGGATTCCTACTATGGCTACACCTTC.

The chain recombines TRBV7-1 with TRBJ2-5; TRBD2 aligns across 14 bases. TRBV7-1 is filed as an ORF, its function uncertain. The CDR3 length is 17 residues. V was clipped by 2 bases and J by 3 bases; unmatched bases: 5. CDR3 residues: CASSSMAGLAGEETQYF. The CDR3 region has the DNA TGTGCCAGCAGCTCAATGGCGGGACTAGCGGGAGAAGAGACCCAGTACTTC.

In this sample, this clonotype turned up many times. The rearrangement uses TRBV7-9 and TRBJ2-1, with 9 bases lining up with TRBD1. The CDR3 totals 17 residues. Germline values: CDR1 SEHNR, CDR2 FQNEAQ (reference sequence). J lost 14 bases, V lost 8 bases, and 25 bases had no gene match. The CDR3 here is CASGGQGMASASIQEFF. The CDR3 coding sequence is TGTGCCAGCGGGGGACAGGGTATGGCTAGCGCGTCAATCCAAGAGTTCTTC.

This clonotype was recorded at least ten times. CDR3 in DNA: TGTGCCAGCAGCCAACAGGGTGGTTACGAGCAGTACTTC. It specifies CASSQQGGYEQYF. This rearrangement joins TRBV6-6 to TRBJ2-7, with D tentatively TRBD1 (6 bases). CDR1 MNHNY and CDR2 SVGAGI come from the germline V gene (reference sequence). Deletions cut 6 bases from V and 4 bases from J, with 13 bases between. The CDR3 runs to 13 residues.

This chain uses TRBV5-6 with TRBJ1-2, with 9 bases fitting TRBD1. CDR3 length: 16 amino acids. CDR1 is SGHDT, CDR2 YYEEEE, per germline. V shed 4 bases and J 8 bases; nucleotides not matched to a gene: 15. CDR3 nucleotide sequence: TGTGCCAGCAGCGCCGTTGGTACAGGGGGCAAAGGGGGCTACACCTTC. As protein: CASSAVGTGGKGGYTF.

V and J are TRBV14 and TRBJ2-3; no definite D call. Between the trimmed V and J ends, which lost 0 bases and 0 bases, there was a span of 7 bases. This CDR3 comprises 15 residues. The V gene's germline CDR1 is SGHDN and CDR2 FVKESK. CDR3 sequence: CASSQEPASTDTQYF. The CDR3 nucleotides are TGTGCCAGCAGCCAAGAGCCGGCTAGCACAGATACGCAGTATTTT.

Turning to this clonotype: Because the CDR3's place on the DNA is in doubt, the DNA is left out and the CDR3 is given as listed by TCRdb. The V call is TRBV2, the J call TRBJ1-2. The germline V gene encodes CDR1 SNHLY and CDR2 FYNNEI. The CDR3 length equals 20 residues, ends included. CDR3 residues: CASSESGSGGHEQYFDGYTF.

V usage is TRBV7-2 and J usage is TRBJ2-7, with D tentatively TRBD1 (5 bases). The V end was cut by 8 bases, the J end by 4 bases, with 24 bases between. This CDR3 spans 16 amino acids. Germline-derived CDR1 and CDR2 are SGHTA and FQGNSA. The CDR3 DNA follows: TGTGCCAGCTCACCACCCTCCGGACATGGGGCTTACGAGCAGTACTTC. Encoded protein: CASSPPSGHGAYEQYF.

There are a few counts of this clonotype. The gene calls are TRBV29-1 and TRBJ1-2; D is undetermined. This CDR3 contains 12 residues. Germline V lookup: CDR1 SQVTM, CDR2 ANQGSEA. V was pared by 1 base and J by 4 bases, with 7 bases between. The CDR3 protein is CSVEVAGYGYTF. The CDR3, as DNA: TGCAGCGTTGAAGTAGCGGGCTATGGCTACACCTTC.

This clonotype appeared many times. V is TRBV20-1 and J is TRBJ2-2, with TRBD1 matching over 9 bases. The length of the CDR3 is 15 residues. V gave up 5 bases and J gave up 8 bases; unmatched junction bases: 12. From germline, CDR1 is DFQATT and CDR2 SNEGSKA (reference sequence). Here the CDR3 reads CSAEAGTGLGGELFF. DNA of the CDR3: TGCAGTGCTGAAGCCGGGACAGGGCTCGGAGGGGAGCTGTTTTTT.

This rearrangement joins TRBV12-3 or TRBV12-4 to TRBJ2-5, with 7 bases matching TRBD1. The CDR3 runs to 15 residues. The junction had 16 bases not matched to a gene; V was cut back by 6 bases and J by 9 bases. The CDR3: CASSDDRVSNQPQYF. The CDR3 region has the DNA TGTGCCAGCAGCGACGACAGGGTCAGCAATCAGCCCCAGTACTTC.

The chain recombines TRBV7-3 with TRBJ2-3; TRBD1 aligns across 10 bases. In germline, CDR1 is SGHTA, CDR2 FQGTGA. J lost 6 bases, V lost 5 bases, and 11 bases had no gene match. This CDR3 is built from 16 residues. The CDR3 sequence is CASSPSTGTGVDTQYF. CDR3 nucleotides: TGTGCCAGCAGCCCGAGTACCGGGACAGGGGTCGATACGCAGTATTTT.

This clonotype occurred many times. This sequence joins TRBV5-5 and TRBJ1-2; the D gene is possibly TRBD1 (6 bases). CDR1 is SGHKS and CDR2 is YYEKEE in the germline V gene (reference sequence). Trimming pared 4 bases from V and 4 bases from J, leaving 11 bases between. This CDR3 comprises 13 residues. CDR3 region: CASSPTDSYGYTF. CDR3 sequence (DNA): TGTGCCAGCAGCCCTACGGACAGCTATGGCTACACCTTC.

A single count supports this clonotype. This chain links TRBV2 with TRBJ1-1, with 9 positions matching TRBD1. The CDR3 sequence is 17 residues long. Germline CDR1 SNHLY, CDR2 FYNNEI. V was clipped by 6 bases and J by 7 bases; unmatched bases: 18. The CDR3 protein is CASRRDRATGHGHEAFF. In DNA form, the CDR3 reads TGTGCCAGCAGGCGGGACAGGGCGACAGGACATGGACATGAAGCTTTCTTT.

This clonotype occurred many times. The chain is built from TRBV3-1 and TRBJ2-7; D unclear. In germline, CDR1 is LGHDT, CDR2 YNNKEL (reference sequence). CDR3 size: 12 residues. V gave up 1 base and J gave up 1 base, with 2 bases separating them. CDR3 DNA: TGTGCCAGCAGCCAAGCTTCCTACGAGCAGTACTTC. Its protein product is CASSQASYEQYF.